A single sample is the source of the 17 T cell receptor beta chains below, sequenced in a study of T cell changes during pregnancy in multiple sclerosis. TCRdb's copy holds only in-frame clones and misses some; the assay was immunoSEQ multiplex PCR. Seen here are some 35,000 clones, roughly nine tenths observed once, and the top ten hold roughly 0.78%. Sequenced material: CD4+ T cells from peripheral blood mononuclear cells, taken after pregnancy. These receptors originate from a female donor in good health, enrolled as a control in a pregnancy study.

The CDR3 is CASSTLGAGISNQPQHF. CDR3 nucleotides: TGTGCCAGCAGTACGCTTGGGGCAGGAATTAGCAATCAGCCCCAGCATTTT. The chain carries TRBV28 and TRBJ1-5; D perhaps matches TRBD1 (5 bases). This CDR3 region has 17 residues. Trimming removed 5 bases from V and 0 bases from J, with 17 bases in between. Germline V gene data show CDR1 as MDHEN and CDR2 as SYDVKM. The entire variable domain, with the rest obtained from reference TRBV28 and TRBJ1-5, is as follows: DVKVTQSSRYLVKRTGEKVFLECVQDMDHENMFWYRQDPGLGLRLIYFSYDVKMKEKGDIPEGYSVSREKKERFSLILESASTNQTSMYLCASSTLGAGISNQPQHFGDGTRLSIL.

The chain links TRBV29-1 to TRBJ2-2; 9 positions agree with TRBD1. Germline trimming cut 7 bases from V and 6 bases from J; bases unmatched to any gene: 9. The CDR3 extends over 14 amino acids. Per the germline V gene, CDR1 is SQVTM and CDR2 is ANQGSEA. In DNA, the CDR3 is TGCAGCGCGGGAGCGGGACAGGGCCCCGGGGAGCTGTTTTTT. Translated, it gives CSAGAGQGPGELFF.

This chain joins TRBV29-1 and TRBJ1-1; a possible D gene is TRBD1 (6 bases). Germline V gene sequence: CDR1 SQVTM, CDR2 ANQGSEA. The CDR3 contains 13 residues. V lost 6 bases, J lost 2 bases, and 13 bases lay in between. CDR3 protein: CSVGGPSNTEAFF. The CDR3 bases are TGCAGCGTAGGGGGACCGTCAAACACTGAAGCTTTCTTT.

This chain joins TRBV10-3 and TRBJ1-5; no clear D. Germline V gene data show CDR1 as ENHRY and CDR2 as SYGVKD. V was trimmed by 9 bases and J by 5 bases, leaving 17 bases between them. The CDR3 is 14 amino acids. CDR3 DNA sequence: TGTGCCATAAGTCTAGGTATTCGGGATCAGCCCCAGCATTTT. Protein product: CAISLGIRDQPQHF.

The chain is built from TRBV15 and TRBJ2-1; 7 bases match TRBD1. Germline V gene sequence: CDR1 LNHNV, CDR2 YYDKDF (reference sequence). The CDR3 contains 14 residues. V lost 4 bases, J lost 2 bases, and 2 bases stayed unmatched. CDR3 sequence reads: CATSTGTAYNEQFF. As DNA, the CDR3 is TGTGCCACCAGCACGGGGACAGCCTACAATGAGCAGTTCTTC.

The CDR3 sequence is CASSVGAGGPGTEAFF. The DNA for the CDR3 is TGTGCCAGCAGCGTAGGGGCAGGGGGCCCTGGCACTGAAGCTTTCTTT. V and J are TRBV9 and TRBJ1-1; 8 positions match TRBD1. Losses at the gene ends were 0 bases for V and 4 bases for J; bases not matched to a gene: 8. This CDR3 has 16 amino acids. CDR1 is SGDLS and CDR2 is YYNGEE in the germline V gene.

This clone was counted a single time. This chain uses TRBV7-9 with TRBJ2-1; 8 bases map to TRBD2. The ends lost 5 bases at V and 7 bases at J; junction bases unmatched: 7. The CDR3 runs to 14 residues. Germline V gene sequence: CDR1 SEHNR, CDR2 FQNEAQ (reference sequence). CDR3: CASSQPGGENEQFF. In DNA, the CDR3 is TGTGCCAGCAGCCAACCCGGGGGGGAAAATGAGCAGTTCTTC.

The chain combines TRBV5-1 with TRBJ2-2; 13 nucleotides agree with TRBD2. Trimming took 4 bases from V and 2 from J; bases not matched to a gene: 8. The V gene's germline CDR1 is SGHRS and CDR2 YFSETQ. The CDR3 is 18 residues long. For the CDR3, the DNA is TGCGCCAGCAGCCCCGGACTAGCGGGAGTGGAAAACACCGGGGAGCTGTTTTTT. It yields the protein CASSPGLAGVENTGELFF.

The chain uses TRBV5-4 and TRBJ2-3; TRBD2 might be the D (6 bases). This CDR3 has 13 amino acids. Germline-derived CDR1 and CDR2 are SGHNT and YYREEE (reference sequence). V was clipped by 4 bases and J by 2 bases, with 8 bases between them. The CDR3 protein is CASSGGNTDTQYF. The CDR3 region has the DNA TGTGCCAGCAGCGGGGGGAACACAGATACGCAGTATTTT.

The chain carries TRBV29-1 and TRBJ2-3; 8 positions match TRBD1. Germline lookup yields CDR1 SQVTM and CDR2 ANQGSEA. Losses at the gene ends were 6 bases for V and 2 bases for J; bases not matched to a gene: 7. The CDR3 is 14 amino acids. The CDR3 region has the DNA TGCAGCGTGAGGAACAGGGGGGTCACAGATACGCAGTATTTT. As protein: CSVRNRGVTDTQYF.

The chain links TRBV2 to TRBJ1-4; tentative D call: TRBD1 (6 bases). Trimming shortened V by 7 bases and J by 4 bases, and 22 bases separated the two germline ends. This CDR3 has 17 amino acids. Germline V gives CDR1 SNHLY, CDR2 FYNNEI. The CDR3 region has the DNA TGTGCCAGCACCGCCGGGACACTCATCCGGGTTAATGAAAAACTGTTTTTT. This sequence encodes CASTAGTLIRVNEKLFF.

This chain connects TRBV5-1 to TRBJ1-4; TRBD1 matches at 9 bases. This CDR3 is built from 14 residues. The germline V gene has CDR1 SGHRS and CDR2 YFSETQ. V was pared by 0 bases and J by 8 bases, with 2 bases of the junction left unmatched. CDR3 coding DNA: TGCGCCAGCAGCTTGGGACAGGGGGGGGAAAAACTGTTTTTT. Protein product: CASSLGQGGEKLFF.

The rearrangement uses TRBV4-3 and TRBJ1-2; D may be TRBD1 (6 bases). Germline CDR1 is LGHNA and CDR2 is YSLEER. V lost 4 bases, J lost 6 bases, and 21 bases lay in between. CDR3 length: 16 amino acids. The CDR3 DNA follows: TGCGCCAGCAGCCTCGTGGGGGGGGGCAGAACGGATGGCTACACCTTC. This encodes CASSLVGGGRTDGYTF.

The V call is TRBV10-3, the J call TRBJ2-1; 8 bases are a match to TRBD2. The CDR3 is made up of 18 amino acids. Germline CDR1 ENHRY, CDR2 SYGVKD. With 2 bases clipped from V and 2 bases from J, the junction kept 11 bases outside the gene matches. The chain's CDR3 is CAISEVGSGSKPYNEQFF. The CDR3, as DNA: TGTGCCATCAGTGAGGTGGGGAGCGGGAGTAAGCCCTACAATGAGCAGTTCTTC.

The CDR3 bases are TGTGCCAGCAGCTGGACAGGGGAAAACACCGGGGAGCTGTTTTTT. Translating it yields CASSWTGENTGELFF. V gene TRBV5-5 combines with J gene TRBJ2-2, with 9 nucleotides matching TRBD1. The CDR3 loop spans 15 amino acids. The V and J ends lost 3 bases and 2 bases, in that order; junction bases with no gene match: 2. CDR1 is SGHKS, CDR2 YYEKEE, per germline (reference sequence).

The chain's CDR3 is CASSHTGVKGYTF. The CDR3 DNA reads as TGCGCCAGCAGCCATACAGGGGTCAAGGGCTACACCTTC. The gene calls are TRBV4-3 and TRBJ1-2; TRBD1 matches at 7 bases. V gave up 3 bases and J gave up 8 bases; unmatched junction bases: 6. This CDR3 is 13 amino acids long. The germline CDR1 and CDR2 sequences are LGHNA and YSLEER.

The rearrangement joins TRBV4-3 to TRBJ1-2, with a weak D call TRBD1 (6 bases). The CDR3 spans 16 residues. CDR1 and CDR2 (germline): LGHNA, YSLEER. Trimming took 0 bases from V and 5 from J, leaving 16 bases between them. The CDR3, as DNA: TGCGCCAGCAGCCAAGACCCCGACAGGTCTGCTTATGGCTACACCTTC. Its translation is CASSQDPDRSAYGYTF.